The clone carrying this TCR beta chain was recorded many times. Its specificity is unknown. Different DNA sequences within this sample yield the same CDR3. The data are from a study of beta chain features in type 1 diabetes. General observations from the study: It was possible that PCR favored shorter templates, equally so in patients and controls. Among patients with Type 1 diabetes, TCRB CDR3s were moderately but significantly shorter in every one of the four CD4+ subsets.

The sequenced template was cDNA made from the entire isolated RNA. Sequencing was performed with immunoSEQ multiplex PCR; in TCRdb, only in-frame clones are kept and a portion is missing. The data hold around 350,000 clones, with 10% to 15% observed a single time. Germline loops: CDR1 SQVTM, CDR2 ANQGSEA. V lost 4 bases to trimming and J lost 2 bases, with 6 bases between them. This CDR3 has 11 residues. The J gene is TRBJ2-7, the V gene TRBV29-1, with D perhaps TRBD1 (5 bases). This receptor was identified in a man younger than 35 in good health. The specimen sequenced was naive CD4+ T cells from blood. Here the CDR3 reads CSVVGAYEQYF. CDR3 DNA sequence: TGCAGCGTTGTAGGGGCCTACGAGCAGTACTTC.